This T cell receptor (beta chain) was documented in a study of T cells in Graves' hyperthyroidism and ophthalmopathy. Study in general: Peripheral blood was collected at initial diagnosis, before any treatment.

Study-level findings and limits: Most expanded thyroid clonotypes above 0.001 recurred in blood.

There are many counts of this clonotype. Its antigen remains unknown. From RNA transcripts, TCR beta CDR3 regions were amplified. HTBI primers were used for first-round RT-PCR of the TCR CDR3. Each CDR3 protein is one row after TCRdb ran MiXCR on the multiplex PCR reads. The sample consists of 700,000 or so distinct CDR3 sequences, around 17% of them appearing once. CDR1 SQVTM and CDR2 ANQGSEA come from the germline V gene. Trimming removed 3 bases from V and 4 bases from J; junction bases left unmatched: 7. The CDR3 spans 14 residues. Patients aged 18 to 65 had newly diagnosed hyperthyroidism that had lasted under 2 months. Exclusions: uncontrolled infection, other autoimmune disease, pregnancy, lactation.

This chain connects TRBV29-1 to TRBJ2-3; 7 bases match TRBD2. This clonotype was sampled from a man aged 18-30 years with Graves' hyperthyroidism. Material: blood. CDR3 amino acids: CSVEGRENPDTQYF. CDR3 in DNA: TGCAGCGTTGAGGGGCGGGAGAATCCAGATACGCAGTATTTT.